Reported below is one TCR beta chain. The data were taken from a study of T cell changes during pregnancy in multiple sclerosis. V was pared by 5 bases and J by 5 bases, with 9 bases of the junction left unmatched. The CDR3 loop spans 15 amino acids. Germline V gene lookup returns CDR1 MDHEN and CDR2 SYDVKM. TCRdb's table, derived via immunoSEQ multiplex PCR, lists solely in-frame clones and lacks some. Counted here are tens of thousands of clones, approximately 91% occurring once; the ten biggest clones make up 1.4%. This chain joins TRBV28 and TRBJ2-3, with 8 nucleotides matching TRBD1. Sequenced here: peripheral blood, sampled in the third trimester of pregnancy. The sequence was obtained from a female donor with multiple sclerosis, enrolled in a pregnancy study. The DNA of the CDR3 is TGTGCCAGCAGTCCCGCAGGGGGCAGGGGAGATACGCAGTATTTT. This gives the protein CASSPAGGRGDTQYF. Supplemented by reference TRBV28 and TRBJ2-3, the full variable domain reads DVKVTQSSRYLVKRTGEKVFLECVQDMDHENMFWYRQDPGLGLRLIYFSYDVKMKEKGDIPEGYSVSREKKERFSLILESASTNQTSMYLCASSPAGGRGDTQYFGPGTRLTVL.